Below are 24 T cell receptor beta chains sequenced from a single sample in a study of T-cell reconstitution after alpha-beta-depleted transplantation in children. Unique molecular identifiers were incorporated during preparation of the TCRbeta library. TCRdb independently ran MiXCR on the PCR reads; one entry per CDR3 protein. The repertoire holds 500,000 to 750,000 distinct CDR3 sequences, with approximately 30% as singletons. The sample was PBMCs, taken before TCRalphabeta/CD19-depleted stem cell transplant. The source is a boy in the first two years of life with Wiskott-Aldrich syndrome, due to receive a stem cell transplant.

There are a few counts of this clonotype. The chain uses TRBV20-1 and TRBJ2-7; TRBD2 matches at 14 bases. Germline V lookup: CDR1 DFQATT, CDR2 SNEGSKA (reference sequence). The CDR3 sequence is 16 residues long. V lost 6 bases, J lost 1 base, and 8 bases stayed unmatched. The CDR3 bases are TGCAGTGCAAGGACTAGCGGGAGGAAACGGTCCTACGAGCAGTACTTC. Encoded protein: CSARTSGRKRSYEQYF.

V is TRBV5-1 and J is TRBJ2-2; D is possibly TRBD2 (5 bases). V lost 4 bases and J lost 3, with 13 bases in between. Looked up from germline, CDR1 is SGHRS and CDR2 is YFSETQ. The CDR3 runs to 15 residues. This CDR3 is CASSNARLYTGELFF. In nucleotides, the CDR3 is TGCGCCAGCAGCAACGCCAGACTATACACCGGGGAGCTGTTTTTT.

The chain carries TRBV20-1 and TRBJ1-5; D may be TRBD1 (5 bases). The CDR3 is 17 amino acids. Germline assignment: CDR1 DFQATT and CDR2 SNEGSKA (reference sequence). V shed 3 bases and J shed 1 base, with 19 bases lying between them. This chain's CDR3 is CSARGVDPTGSNQPQHF. CDR3 nucleotides: TGCAGTGCTAGGGGGGTCGACCCTACCGGCAGCAATCAGCCCCAGCATTTT.

This clonotype appeared a few times. CDR3 region: CSARVPDKSYNEQFF. As DNA, the CDR3 is TGCAGTGCTAGGGTACCCGACAAATCCTACAATGAGCAGTTCTTC. The gene calls are TRBV20-1 and TRBJ2-1; D is unclear. This CDR3 has 15 amino acids. Deletions cut 3 bases from V and 1 base from J, with 13 bases between. Per the germline V gene, CDR1 is DFQATT and CDR2 is SNEGSKA (reference sequence).

The rearrangement links TRBV14 to TRBJ1-2; unclear D gene. Trimming cost V 3 bases and J 4 bases, with 12 bases left between them. Germline V lookup: CDR1 SGHDN, CDR2 FVKESK. The CDR3 runs 14 residues. The CDR3 nucleotides read TGTGCCAGCAGCCAGTCAGGCATTTCCTATGGCTACACCTTC. Protein product: CASSQSGISYGYTF.

This clonotype was counted between two and nine times. The chain is built from TRBV29-1 and TRBJ2-1; D is ambiguous. The CDR3 contains 14 residues. The germline V gene has CDR1 SQVTM and CDR2 ANQGSEA. Deletions cut 3 bases from V and 0 bases from J, with 9 bases between. DNA of the CDR3: TGCAGCGTTGAGGGGTTCAGCTCCTACAATGAGCAGTTCTTC. Its protein is CSVEGFSSYNEQFF.

Only a few counts were recorded for this clonotype. This sequence joins TRBV5-1 and TRBJ2-1; D is possibly TRBD1 or TRBD2 (6 bases each). Germline V gene lookup returns CDR1 SGHRS and CDR2 YFSETQ. The length of the CDR3 is 16 residues. The ends were cut back, 4 bases at V and 8 bases at J, with 22 bases in the middle. Here the CDR3 reads CASSPTGWAGSHEQFF. CDR3 DNA sequence: TGCGCCAGCAGCCCAACAGGGTGGGCGGGGAGCCATGAGCAGTTCTTC.

The genes are TRBV20-1 and TRBJ2-1, with 9 positions matching TRBD2. V shed 0 bases and J 9 bases; nucleotides not matched to a gene: 9. The CDR3 spans 15 residues. Looked up from germline, CDR1 is DFQATT and CDR2 is SNEGSKA (reference sequence). DNA of the CDR3: TGCAGTGCTAGAGACCTCCTAGCGGGGAGGAGTGAGCAGTTCTTC. Encoded protein: CSARDLLAGRSEQFF.

Details on this clonotype: Being one base from a much bigger clone, this may be a read error. This chain uses TRBV5-1 with TRBJ2-2, with TRBD1 matching 8 bases. CDR3 length: 15 residues. The J segment lost 3 bases and the V segment lost 0 bases, leaving 1 base of the junction unmatched. Germline CDR1 reads SGHRS; CDR2 reads YFSETQ. The CDR3 protein is CASSLADRDTGELFF. CDR3 in DNA: TGCGCCAGCAGCTTGGCGGACAGGGACACCGGGGAGCTGTTTTTT.

J is TRBJ2-5 and V is TRBV29-1; tentative D call: TRBD1 (5 bases). The CDR3 contains 15 residues. CDR1 is SQVTM, CDR2 ANQGSEA, per germline. Trimming cost V 6 bases and J 5 bases, with 22 bases left between them. CDR3 nucleotides: TGCAGCGTCCGAACTCCAGGACACTCGGAGGAGACCCAGTACTTC. It is translated as CSVRTPGHSEETQYF. The full variable domain, rest sourced from reference TRBV29-1 and TRBJ2-5, is SAVISQKPSRDICQRGTSLTIQCQVDSQVTMMFWYRQQPGQSLTLIATANQGSEATYESGFVIDKFPISRPNLTFSTLTVSNMSPEDSSIYLCSVRTPGHSEETQYFGPGTRLLVL.

This clonotype was observed a few times. The V gene is TRBV29-1, the J gene TRBJ2-3, with 10 bases lining up with TRBD2. Germline V gene sequence: CDR1 SQVTM, CDR2 ANQGSEA. V lost 4 bases to trimming and J lost 2 bases; unmatched junction nucleotides: 3. The length of the CDR3 is 14 residues. The CDR3, as DNA: TGCAGCGTTGTGACTAGCGGGTACACAGATACGCAGTATTTT. It is translated as CSVVTSGYTDTQYF.

This clonotype was detected a few times. The V call is TRBV5-1, the J call TRBJ2-2; 8 bases fit TRBD2. J was trimmed by 6 bases and V by 4 bases; bases with no gene match: 5. CDR1 is SGHRS, CDR2 YFSETQ, per germline. CDR3 length: 14 residues. The CDR3 reads CASSPWTSPGELFF. CDR3 sequence (DNA): TGCGCCAGCAGCCCATGGACTAGCCCCGGGGAGCTGTTTTTT.

This clonotype was recorded a few times. V is TRBV20-1 and J is TRBJ2-3, with D unclear. With 8 bases removed from V and 5 bases from J, the gap between germline ends came to 5 bases. Germline CDR1 reads DFQATT; CDR2 reads SNEGSKA (reference sequence). The CDR3 is 9 amino acids. The CDR3 protein is CSTGDTQYF. CDR3 in DNA: TGCAGTACCGGAGATACGCAGTATTTT.

The chain recombines TRBV28 with TRBJ1-2, with 7 bases that match TRBD1. The CDR3 consists of 13 residues. Trimming cost V 6 bases and J 7 bases; bases outside gene matches: 8. CDR1 and CDR2 from the germline V gene are MDHEN and SYDVKM. The CDR3 is CASRNTGEGGYTF. CDR3 nucleotides: TGTGCCAGCAGAAATACAGGGGAGGGTGGCTACACCTTC.

This clonotype showed up just a few times. The chain links TRBV5-1 to TRBJ2-5; D remains unclear. Per the germline V gene, CDR1 is SGHRS and CDR2 is YFSETQ. V lost 0 bases and J 1 base, leaving 13 bases between the germline ends. The CDR3 has 16 residues. The CDR3 region has the DNA TGCGCCAGCAGCTTGGCCGGCAGGCAACTCCAAGAGACCCAGTACTTC. Its translation is CASSLAGRQLQETQYF.

V gene TRBV20-1 combines with J gene TRBJ2-1; D may be TRBD2 (6 bases). Germline loops: CDR1 DFQATT, CDR2 SNEGSKA (reference sequence). V shed 6 bases and J shed 10 bases, with 19 bases lying between them. The CDR3 covers 13 residues. For the CDR3, the DNA is TGCAGTGCCCCTAGAGGAGGGTTCATCGAGCAGTTCTTC. Protein sequence: CSAPRGGFIEQFF.

The rearrangement links TRBV5-1 to TRBJ2-7, with 13 bases identical to TRBD2. This CDR3 is 16 amino acids long. J gave up 5 bases and V 1 base, and 6 bases lay outside the gene matches. Germline CDR1 and CDR2: SGHRS and YFSETQ. The CDR3, as DNA: TGCGCCAGCAGCTTGCCCAAACTAGCGGGAGGGAACGAGCAGTACTTC. The encoded protein is CASSLPKLAGGNEQYF.

The chain has TRBV7-9 and TRBJ2-1, with 10 bases fitting TRBD2. V shed 1 base and J 6 bases; nucleotides not matched to a gene: 6. Germline V CDR1 and CDR2: SEHNR, FQNEAQ (reference sequence). This CDR3 comprises 16 residues. The CDR3 protein is CASSLDVLAGLNEQFF. The CDR3 DNA sequence: TGTGCCAGCAGCTTAGACGTACTAGCGGGACTCAATGAGCAGTTCTTC.

The V gene is TRBV30, the J gene TRBJ1-2; D is possibly TRBD1 (5 bases). The CDR3 is 14 amino acids. V was trimmed by 3 bases and J by 2 bases, leaving 13 bases between them. Germline V gene sequence: CDR1 GTSNPN, CDR2 SVGIG (reference sequence). CDR3 sequence reads: CAWRSQGRNYGYTF. The CDR3 DNA reads TGTGCCTGGAGATCCCAGGGTCGCAACTATGGCTACACCTTC. The whole variable domain, remainder taken from reference TRBV30 and TRBJ1-2, is SQTIHQWPATLVQPVGSPLSLECTVEGTSNPNLYWYRQAAGRGLQLLFYSVGIGQISSEVPQNLSASRPQDRQFILSSKKLLLSDSGFYLCAWRSQGRNYGYTFGSGTRLTVV.

V is TRBV20-1 and J is TRBJ2-1, with TRBD1 matching over 10 bases. The CDR3 is made up of 13 amino acids. Looked up from germline, CDR1 is DFQATT and CDR2 is SNEGSKA (reference sequence). Trimming removed 5 bases from V and 7 bases from J; junction bases left unmatched: 5. This CDR3 reads CSAQGQGRNEQFF. For the CDR3, the DNA is TGCAGTGCTCAGGGACAGGGGAGAAATGAGCAGTTCTTC.

This clonotype was seen a handful of times. The chain joins TRBV11-2 to TRBJ2-3; perhaps TRBD1 as D (6 bases). The CDR3 covers 17 residues. Germline V CDR1 and CDR2: SGHAT, FQNNGV. V was pared by 0 bases and J by 0 bases, with 13 bases between. The CDR3 bases are TGTGCCAGCAGCTTAGAGCTTCGGACAGTGAGCACAGATACGCAGTATTTT. Translating it yields CASSLELRTVSTDTQYF.

CDR3 nucleotides: TGTGCCAGCTCACCACTAGCCACGAACACTGAAGCTTTCTTT. This translates into CASSPLATNTEAFF. The gene calls are TRBV18 and TRBJ1-1; D not certain. The germline gives CDR1 KGHSH, CDR2 LQKENI. This CDR3 is 14 amino acids long. V lost 1 base and J lost 1, with 7 bases in between.

For this clonotype: Germline and junction disagree at one end, which may indicate a read error. V usage is TRBV25-1 and J usage is TRBJ2-4; D may be TRBD2 (7 bases). From germline, CDR1 is MGHDK and CDR2 SYGVNS. The CDR3 runs 14 residues. The DNA of the CDR3 is TGTGCCAGCAGTGACCCCGGGGGGCAAAACACTCAGTACTTC. The encoded protein is CASSDPGGQNTQYF.

The J gene is TRBJ1-6, the V gene TRBV7-2, with D possibly being TRBD1 (6 bases). CDR1 is SGHTA, CDR2 FQGNSA, per germline. The CDR3 has 15 amino acids. The germline V and J ends were trimmed by 5 bases and 6 bases, with 14 bases remaining between them. CDR3 sequence (DNA): TGTGCCAGCAGCCTAAGAGGGGGATTTAATTCACCCCTCCACTTT. Residues: CASSLRGGFNSPLHF.